This is a list of T cell receptor beta chains from one sample in a study of cytomegalovirus exposure and HLA in healthy donors. Only in-frame clones appear in the TCRdb table, and some are missing; sequencing was by immunoSEQ multiplex PCR. The table includes about 150,000 clones, nearly 85% detected once. Input material: PBMCs. These receptors were collected from a male donor in good health and CMV-seronegative. Both conserved end residues are part of each CDR3.

J: TRBJ1-2
V: TRBV28
CDR3: CASRPTGGTNYGYTF

J: TRBJ1-3
V: TRBV28
CDR3: CASSLVAVTGNTIYF

J: TRBJ2-3
V: TRBV5-6
CDR3: CASSLGPRQNTDTDTQYF

J: TRBJ2-1
V: TRBV15
CDR3: CATSRRTSGRDEQFF

J: TRBJ1-4
V: TRBV5-1
CDR3: CASCSSGGGDNEKLFF

J: TRBJ2-1
V: TRBV7-3
CDR3: CASSYRDGGNEQFF

J: TRBJ1-5
V: TRBV5-6
CDR3: CASSLWAGTSNQPQHF

J: TRBJ2-7
V: TRBV7-9
CDR3: CASSLAGHYEQYF

J: TRBJ2-1
V: TRBV7-9
CDR3: CASSSVRSRRNNSYNEQFF

J: TRBJ1-2
V: TRBV4-3
CDR3: CASSPDQGAGYGYTF

J: TRBJ2-7
V: TRBV5-5
CDR3: CASTGEGISYEQYF

J: TRBJ1-1
V: TRBV9
CDR3: CASSPSAPEAFF

J: TRBJ2-7
V: TRBV7-9
CDR3: CASVSSSYEQYF

J: TRBJ2-2
V: TRBV19
CDR3: CASIRTSGNTGELFF

J: TRBJ2-5
V: TRBV18
CDR3: CASSPTLGQGYETQYF

J: TRBJ2-6
V: TRBV7-9
CDR3: CASSPTGAGANVLTF

J: TRBJ1-4
V: TRBV2
CDR3: CASSEFDRGEEKLFF

J: TRBJ2-5
V: TRBV6-5
CDR3: CASSDGTGQETQYF

J: TRBJ2-7
V: TRBV5-1
CDR3: CASSLDWAGGYEQYF

J: TRBJ2-7
V: TRBV11-2
CDR3: CASSLWTSGTYEQYF

J: TRBJ2-7
V: TRBV20-1
CDR3: CSALSSYEQYF

J: TRBJ1-1
V: TRBV5-8
CDR3: CASSSYLLNTEAFF

J: TRBJ1-2
V: TRBV6-5
CDR3: CASSYSQGMGYGYTF

J: TRBJ2-7
V: TRBV28
CDR3: CASRSGTSGLYEQYF

J: TRBJ2-7
V: TRBV30
CDR3: CAWSETGGGEQYF

J: TRBJ1-1
V: TRBV7-2
CDR3: CASSVSELSTEAFF

J: TRBJ1-1
V: TRBV11-2
CDR3: CASSLDRPGINTEAFF